The sample holds a few counts of the clone carrying this T cell receptor beta chain. The germline V and J ends were trimmed by 2 bases and 0 bases, with 7 bases remaining between them. The CDR3 consists of 15 residues. Germline CDR1 and CDR2: MNHGY and SAAAGT. These data come from a study of preoperative IRX-2 immunotherapy in early breast cancer. Repertoires were generated with immunoSEQ multiplex PCR, while TCRdb's copy carries only in-frame clones and drops some. The profile shows fewer than 40,000 clones, approximately 89% of them singletons. The treatment is: preoperative locoregional IRX-2 cytokine immunotherapy.

The sequence was obtained from a human donor with breast cancer. The chain links TRBV6-8 to TRBJ1-4; D gene unclear. Sequences were derived from tumor tissue, sampled after IRX-2 immunotherapy. CDR3 nucleotide sequence: TGTGCCAGCAGTTACGGGCGGACAACTAATGAAAAACTGTTTTTT. Translation gives CASSYGRTTNEKLFF.